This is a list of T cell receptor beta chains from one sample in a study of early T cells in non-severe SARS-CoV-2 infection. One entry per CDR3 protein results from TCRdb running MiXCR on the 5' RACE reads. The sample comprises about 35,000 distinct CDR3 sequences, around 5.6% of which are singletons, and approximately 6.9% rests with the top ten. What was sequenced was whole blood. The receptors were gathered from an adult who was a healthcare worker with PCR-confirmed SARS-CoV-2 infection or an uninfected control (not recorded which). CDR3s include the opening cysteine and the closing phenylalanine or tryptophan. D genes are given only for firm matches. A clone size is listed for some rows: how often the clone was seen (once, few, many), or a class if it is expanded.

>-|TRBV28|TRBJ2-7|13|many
TGTGCCAGCAGAGACGGACAGTCCTACGAGCAGTACTTC
CASRDGQSYEQYF
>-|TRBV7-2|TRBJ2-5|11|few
TGTGCCAGCAGCTCTAAAGAGACCCAGTACTTC
CASSSKETQYF
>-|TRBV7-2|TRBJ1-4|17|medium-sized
TGTGCCAGCAGCTTAGACCCTTCCACAGGGTTAATCGGAAAACTGTTTTTT
CASSLDPSTGLIGKLFF
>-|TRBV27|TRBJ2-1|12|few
TGTGCCAGCAAACAGGGAGGTTTCGAGCAGTTCTTC
CASKQGGFEQFF
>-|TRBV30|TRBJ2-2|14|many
TGTGCCTGGAGTGTTGGAATTTGGCGCGGGGAGCTGTTTTTT
CAWSVGIWRGELFF
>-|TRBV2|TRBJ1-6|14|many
TGTGCCAGCAGCGGACCCATCTATAATTCACCCCTCCACTTT
CASSGPIYNSPLHF
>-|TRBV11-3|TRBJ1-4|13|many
TGTGCCAGCAGCTCGGGGGTTAATGAAAAACTGTTTTTT
CASSSGVNEKLFF
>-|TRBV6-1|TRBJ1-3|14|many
TGTGCCAGCCAAGTTCAAGTCTCTGGAAACACCATATATTTT
CASQVQVSGNTIYF
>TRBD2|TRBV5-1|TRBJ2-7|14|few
TGCGCCAGCGCCGATCCGGGACTAACATACGAGCAGTACTTC
CASADPGLTYEQYF
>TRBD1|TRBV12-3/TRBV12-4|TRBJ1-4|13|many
TGTGCCAGCAGCCGACAGGGTAGGGAAAAACTGTTTTTT
CASSRQGREKLFF
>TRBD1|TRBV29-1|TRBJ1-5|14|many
TGCAGCGTGCGCGGGACAGATAGCAATCAGCCCCAGCATTTT
CSVRGTDSNQPQHF
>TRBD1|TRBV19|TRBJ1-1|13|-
TGTGCCAGTAGAGACAGGGGGTACACTGAAGCTTTCTTT
CASRDRGYTEAFF
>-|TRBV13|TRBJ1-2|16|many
TGTGCCAGCAGCACCCTTGGCCGGCGGGTCGACTATGGCTACACCTTC
CASSTLGRRVDYGYTF
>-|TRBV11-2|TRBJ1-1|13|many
TGTGCCAGCAGCAGCGGCATGAACACTGAAGCTTTCTTT
CASSSGMNTEAFF
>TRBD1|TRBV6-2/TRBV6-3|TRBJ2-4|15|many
TGTGCCAGCAGTGACGGGACAGGGGGTTCGGACATTCAGTACTTC
CASSDGTGGSDIQYF
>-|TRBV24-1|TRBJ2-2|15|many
TGTGCCACCACCCCGACAGGTGTGAACACCGGGGAGCTGTTTTTT
CATTPTGVNTGELFF
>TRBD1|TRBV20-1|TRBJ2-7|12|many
TGCAGTGCTCCGGGACAGGGCTACGAGCAGTACTTC
CSAPGQGYEQYF
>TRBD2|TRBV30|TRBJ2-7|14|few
TGTGCCTGGAGTCGACTAGCGGGCAGCTACGAGCAGTACTTC
CAWSRLAGSYEQYF
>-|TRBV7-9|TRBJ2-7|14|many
TGTGCCAGCAGCCCCGCGGGGACTCGAGGCGAGCAGTACTTC
CASSPAGTRGEQYF
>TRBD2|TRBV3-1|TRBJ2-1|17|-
TGTGCCAGCAGCCACCCGGGACTAGCGGGGGGATACAATGAGCAGTTCTTC
CASSHPGLAGGYNEQFF
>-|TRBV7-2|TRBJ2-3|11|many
TGTGCCAGCAGCTTACTTAGTACGCAGTATTTT
CASSLLSTQYF
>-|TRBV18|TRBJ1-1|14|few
TGTGCCAGCTCACCACCGATGGGGAACACTGAAGCTTTCTTT
CASSPPMGNTEAFF
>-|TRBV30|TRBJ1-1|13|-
TGTGCCTCGCCCGGACAAATGAACACTGAAGCTTTCTTT
CASPGQMNTEAFF
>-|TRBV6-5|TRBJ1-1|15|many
TGTGCCAGCGGTACTTTAGGTCGGGGGAACACTGAAGCTTTCTTT
CASGTLGRGNTEAFF
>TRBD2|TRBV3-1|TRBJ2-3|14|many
TGTGCCAGCAGCCAACGCCGGGAGGGGGATACGCAGTATTTT
CASSQRREGDTQYF
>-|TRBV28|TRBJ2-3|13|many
TGTGCCAGCCACGGCAGGAGCACAGATACGCAGTATTTT
CASHGRSTDTQYF
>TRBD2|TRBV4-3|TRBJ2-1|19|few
TGCGCCAGCAGCCAAGATCCTAGCGGGGGGGCCTCCTTATTGGATGAGCAGTTCTTC
CASSQDPSGGASLLDEQFF
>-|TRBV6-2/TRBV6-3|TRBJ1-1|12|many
TGTGCCAGCAGTTATGGGGGAATAGAAGCTTTCTTT
CASSYGGIEAFF
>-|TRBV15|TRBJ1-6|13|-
TGTGCCACCAGCAGAGGAGGGGATTCACCCCTCCACTTT
CATSRGGDSPLHF
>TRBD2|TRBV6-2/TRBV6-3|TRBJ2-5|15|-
TGTGCCAGCAGCCACGGGGGGGTGCGGAAAGAGACCCAGTACTTC
CASSHGGVRKETQYF